Presented here are 26 T cell receptor beta chains from one specimen sequenced in a study of tumor-infiltrating lymphocytes in localized non-small cell lung cancer. The data were produced by immunoSEQ multiplex PCR, yet TCRdb's version contains in-frame clones alone and is incomplete. Among about 24,000 clones listed, around 62% were seen once. Sequences were obtained from lung tumor tissue. These receptors all come from a human donor with non-small cell lung cancer.

The J gene is TRBJ1-1, the V gene TRBV9, with 10 bases that match TRBD1. This CDR3 is 15 amino acids long. Germline trimming cut 3 bases from V and 3 bases from J; bases unmatched to any gene: 5. Germline assignment: CDR1 SGDLS and CDR2 YYNGEE. CDR3 region: CASSGRQGADTEAFF. CDR3 DNA: TGTGCCAGCAGCGGACGACAGGGGGCGGACACTGAAGCTTTCTTT.

Notes on this clone: Sequence at one end of the junction differs from germline and may be a read error. V gene TRBV5-6 combines with J gene TRBJ1-6; 7 nucleotides agree with TRBD1. The length of the CDR3 is 15 residues. The V gene's germline CDR1 is SGHDT and CDR2 YYEEEE. CDR3: CASILTGQPYSPLHF. Here the CDR3 DNA reads TGTGCCAGCATCTTGACGGGACAGCCCTATTCACCCCTCCACTTT. The full variable domain, in which reference TRBV5-6 and TRBJ1-6 provide the parts outside the CDR3, is DAGVTQSPTHLIKTRGQQVTLRCSPKSGHDTVSWYQQALGQGPQFIFQYYEEEERQRGNFPDRFSGHQFPNYSSELNVNALLLGDSALYLCASILTGQPYSPLHFGNGTRLTVT.

This clone was seen a few times. The J gene is TRBJ2-7, the V gene TRBV10-3, with 7 bases lining up with TRBD2. J lost 6 bases, V lost 10 bases, and 18 bases had no gene match. The CDR3 spans 15 residues. CDR1 and CDR2 (germline): ENHRY, SYGVKD. In nucleotides, the CDR3 is TGTGCCAGCAGGCGAGCGGGACCCAATCAGGGCGAGCAGTACTTC. Encoded protein: CASRRAGPNQGEQYF.

V gene TRBV4-1 combines with J gene TRBJ2-3; TRBD2 aligns across 8 bases. CDR3 size: 17 residues. Germline-derived CDR1 and CDR2 are MGHRA and YSYEKL. The trim removed 0 bases at V and 2 bases at J, leaving 7 bases unmatched. CDR3 residues: CASSQERGAGDTDTQYF. The DNA of the CDR3 is TGCGCCAGCAGCCAAGAGAGGGGAGCGGGAGACACAGATACGCAGTATTTT.

This rearrangement joins TRBV4-2 to TRBJ2-1; TRBD2 aligns across 11 bases. The length of the CDR3 is 17 residues. After removal of 0 bases from V and 5 bases from J, the junction contained 6 bases not matched to a gene. Germline V lookup: CDR1 LGHNA, CDR2 YNFKEQ. The CDR3, as DNA: TGTGCCAGCAGCCAAGATCATAGCGGGAGGGAGGACAATGAGCAGTTCTTC. Translating gives CASSQDHSGREDNEQFF.

V usage is TRBV6-1 and J usage is TRBJ2-5; 8 bases map to TRBD2. This CDR3 has 15 residues. V lost 7 bases and J lost 4; bases outside the gene matches: 11. Germline V gives CDR1 MNHNS, CDR2 SASEGT. CDR3 amino acids: CASNGGPGRGETQYF. CDR3 nucleotides: TGTGCCAGCAACGGGGGGCCCGGGAGGGGAGAGACCCAGTACTTC.

The rearrangement links TRBV7-7 to TRBJ2-5; D is unresolved. Germline CDR1 and CDR2: SSHAT and FNYEAQ (reference sequence). The V gene lost 1 base and the J gene lost 5 bases, with 8 bases spanning the gap. This CDR3 contains 13 residues. The CDR3 nucleotides read TGTGCCAGCAGCTTAGACCGCGCCGAGACCCAGTACTTC. Its protein product is CASSLDRAETQYF.

The chain is built from TRBV6-1 and TRBJ2-7, with 10 positions matching TRBD2. The ends lost 6 bases at V and 7 bases at J; junction bases unmatched: 9. Per the germline V gene, CDR1 is MNHNS and CDR2 is SASEGT. The CDR3 loop spans 14 amino acids. The CDR3 is CASRTLAGRGEQYF. CDR3 nucleotide sequence: TGTGCCAGCAGGACACTAGCGGGGCGGGGAGAGCAGTACTTC.

The table lists this clone with a few counts. The chain links TRBV5-6 to TRBJ2-7; D call uncertain. CDR3 length: 13 amino acids. Trimming took 0 bases from V and 5 from J, leaving 9 bases between them. Germline V gene sequence: CDR1 SGHDT, CDR2 YYEEEE. This chain's CDR3 is CASSLGRLNEQYF. The CDR3 bases are TGTGCCAGCAGCTTGGGACGGTTGAACGAGCAGTACTTC.

The genes are TRBV30 and TRBJ2-7; 8 nucleotides align to TRBD1. The CDR3 spans 13 residues. Per germline, CDR1 GTSNPN and CDR2 SVGIG (reference sequence). V lost 7 bases, J lost 4 bases, and 9 bases stayed unmatched. The CDR3 sequence is CASDGDRGYEQYF. DNA of the CDR3: TGTGCCTCCGATGGAGACAGGGGATACGAGCAGTACTTC.

This clone has only one observation. The V and J genes are TRBV4-2 and TRBJ2-5; D might be TRBD1 or TRBD2, each matching 6 bases. V lost 0 bases and J lost 4, with 15 bases in between. CDR1 is LGHNA and CDR2 is YNFKEQ in the germline V gene. The CDR3 is 16 residues long. CDR3 nucleotide sequence: TGTGCCAGCAGCCAAGAAGGGACCCCGGGGGCAGAGACCCAGTACTTC. Translation gives CASSQEGTPGAETQYF.

This rearrangement joins TRBV7-9 to TRBJ1-2; tentatively, D is TRBD1 (5 bases). CDR1 SEHNR and CDR2 FQNEAQ come from the germline V gene (reference sequence). Trimming pared 3 bases from V and 2 bases from J, leaving 7 bases between. The CDR3 contains 13 residues. In nucleotides, the CDR3 is TGTGCCAGCAGCTTCGGGGCAAACTATGGCTACACCTTC. Translating gives CASSFGANYGYTF.

The chain carries TRBV11-2 and TRBJ2-7; D not resolved. Germline CDR1 SGHAT, CDR2 FQNNGV. V was clipped by 5 bases and J by 7 bases, with 12 bases between them. The CDR3 spans 12 residues. The CDR3 loop reads CASSPGSWEQYF. Here the CDR3 DNA reads TGTGCCAGCAGCCCTGGCTCCTGGGAGCAGTACTTC.

The chain combines TRBV19 with TRBJ2-6, with unresolved D. CDR3 length equals 12 residues. V lost 4 bases to trimming and J lost 4 bases, with 2 bases between them. Germline V lookup: CDR1 LNHDA, CDR2 SQIVND (reference sequence). The CDR3 reads CASSRGANVLTF. The CDR3 DNA is TGTGCCAGTAGTAGAGGGGCCAACGTCCTGACTTTC.

This clone is medium-sized (0.01 to 0.1%) in the sample. V usage is TRBV27 and J usage is TRBJ2-4, with D possibly TRBD1 on 5 matching bases. The CDR3 sequence is 13 residues long. Germline V gene lookup returns CDR1 MNHEY and CDR2 SMNVEV (reference sequence). V was shortened by 3 bases and J by 3 bases, with 6 bases between the two germline ends. Written as DNA, the CDR3 is TGTGCCAGCAGTTTGACAGTCAAAAACATTCAGTACTTC. Translation: CASSLTVKNIQYF.

The chain carries TRBV9 and TRBJ2-7; D unresolved. The V and J ends lost 2 bases and 1 base respectively, with 7 bases between them. This CDR3 contains 13 residues. Germline V gives CDR1 SGDLS, CDR2 YYNGEE. This chain's CDR3 is CASSVSDSYEQYF. DNA of the CDR3: TGTGCCAGCAGCGTGAGCGATTCCTACGAGCAGTACTTC.

The chain couples TRBV11-2 to TRBJ2-6, with 9 bases matching TRBD1. The CDR3 is 18 residues long. CDR1 is SGHAT, CDR2 FQNNGV, per germline. The ends lost 2 bases at V and 2 bases at J; junction bases unmatched: 7. The CDR3 DNA sequence: TGTGCCAGCAGCTTATGGGGGACAGGGATCCCTGGGGCCAACGTCCTGACTTTC. Residues: CASSLWGTGIPGANVLTF.

The V call is TRBV9, the J call TRBJ1-2; TRBD1 aligns across 9 bases. Germline CDR1 SGDLS, CDR2 YYNGEE. CDR3 length: 15 residues. V dropped 3 bases and J dropped 4; count of bases not matched to a gene: 7. Here the CDR3 reads CASSEADRGFYGYTF. The CDR3 DNA is TGTGCCAGCAGCGAGGCCGACAGGGGGTTCTATGGCTACACCTTC.

Only a few counts were recorded for this clone. The CDR3 DNA reads as TGTGCCTGGACGGACAGGGGACACTATGGCTACACCTTC. Protein product: CAWTDRGHYGYTF. The chain recombines TRBV30 with TRBJ1-2; TRBD1 agrees at 9 bases. This CDR3 has 13 residues. Germline V gene sequence: CDR1 GTSNPN, CDR2 SVGIG (reference sequence). Losses at the gene ends were 4 bases for V and 3 bases for J; bases not matched to a gene: 3.

The V call is TRBV2, the J call TRBJ2-1, with 9 bases aligning to TRBD1. CDR3 length equals 13 residues. Trimming at V came to 7 bases and at J to 12 bases, leaving 10 bases not matched to a gene. Germline loops: CDR1 SNHLY, CDR2 FYNNEI. The chain's CDR3 is CASTRDRAYGQFF. The CDR3 DNA is TGTGCCAGCACCCGGGACAGGGCGTACGGGCAGTTCTTC. Full variable domain (rest looked up from reference TRBV2 and TRBJ2-1): EPEVTQTPSHQVTQMGQEVILRCVPISNHLYFYWYRQILGQKVEFLVSFYNNEISEKSEIFDDQFSVERPDGSNFTLKIRSTKLEDSAMYFCASTRDRAYGQFFGPGTRLTVL.

V is TRBV4-2 and J is TRBJ2-2; TRBD2 matches at 13 bases. The V segment lost 1 base and the J segment 3 bases; nucleotides outside the gene matches: 11. Germline V gives CDR1 LGHNA, CDR2 YNFKEQ. This CDR3 region has 20 residues. The CDR3 coding sequence is TGTGCCAGCAGCCAAGTGCCGCCGGGACTAGCGGGGAGGCACACCGGGGAGCTGTTTTTT. Translation gives CASSQVPPGLAGRHTGELFF.

The chain has TRBV6-1 and TRBJ2-7; the match to TRBD2 covers 7 bases. Germline CDR1 is MNHNS and CDR2 is SASEGT. This CDR3 is built from 13 residues. Trimming took 7 bases from V and 3 from J; bases not matched to a gene: 6. In nucleotides, the CDR3 is TGTGCCAGCACCCCGAGCGGGGTCTACGAGCAGTACTTC. Protein product: CASTPSGVYEQYF.

The rearrangement joins TRBV5-1 to TRBJ2-3; 10 bases line up with TRBD2. The CDR3 has 16 amino acids. The ends lost 1 base at V and 5 bases at J; junction bases unmatched: 7. The germline gives CDR1 SGHRS, CDR2 YFSETQ. CDR3 in amino acids: CASSLPLAGHQDTQYF. DNA for the CDR3: TGCGCCAGCAGCTTGCCACTAGCGGGACATCAAGATACGCAGTATTTT.

This chain connects TRBV7-9 to TRBJ2-7; TRBD1 might be the D (6 bases). Germline CDR1 SEHNR, CDR2 FQNEAQ (reference sequence). V was pared by 1 base and J by 1 base, with 8 bases between. The CDR3 spans 14 residues. DNA of the CDR3: TGTGCCAGCAGCTTAGATGGACAGTCCTACGAGCAGTACTTC. It encodes CASSLDGQSYEQYF.

This clone is medium-sized within its sample. This chain uses TRBV7-9 with TRBJ2-3, with 9 bases matching TRBD2. This CDR3 is 16 amino acids long. CDR1 is SEHNR and CDR2 is FQNEAQ in the germline V gene (reference sequence). V shed 5 bases, J shed 10 bases, and the junction held 16 bases outside the gene matches. The CDR3 reads CASSTEGAGGARAQYF. The CDR3 DNA is TGTGCCAGCAGCACAGAGGGCGCGGGAGGGGCGAGGGCGCAGTATTTT.

This rearrangement joins TRBV9 to TRBJ2-7, with D uncertain. V was shortened by 9 bases and J by 4 bases, with 5 bases between the two germline ends. The CDR3 covers 9 residues. Germline-derived CDR1 and CDR2 are SGDLS and YYNGEE. CDR3 loop: CANSYEQYF. The CDR3 DNA follows: TGTGCCAATTCTTACGAGCAGTACTTC.